What follows are 26 T cell receptor beta chains derived from one specimen sequenced in a study of vaccination and CD4 T cells after COVID-19 (dated by TCRdb to 2021 to 2024). The treatment or condition label, as the study defines it: roughly 10-day PBMC culture with coronavirus spike peptide pools or control peptides (ViraFEST assay). Receptor libraries were prepared by PCR. TCRdb names Illumina iSeq 100 as the instrument used. DNA from cultured CD4+ T cells was subjected to TCR sequencing with the Oncomine TCR Beta short-read assay at the Johns Hopkins FTIC core. The public reads were quality trimmed at Q25 with fastp and then assembled into clones with MiXCR by TCRdb, keeping productive beta chains. Duplicate CDR3 protein sequences are folded into a single record with the most common DNA and genes. The sample table shows roughly 24,000 distinct CDR3 sequences, and approximately 59% are seen once. The ten biggest clones cover roughly 2.8% of the sample.

These receptors' antigens are unknown. The sample was CD4+ T cells from blood, cultured in vitro. Receptors were obtained from a human donor who had recovered from COVID-19.

The chain carries TRBV4-2 and TRBJ1-5; D gene unclear. V shed 0 bases and J shed 7 bases, with 7 bases lying between them. The CDR3 has 13 amino acids. CDR1 LGHNA and CDR2 YNFKEQ come from the germline V gene. The CDR3 region is CASSQDTTQPQHF. Written as DNA, the CDR3 is TGTGCCAGCAGCCAAGATACGACGCAGCCCCAGCATTTT.

V and J are TRBV6-5 and TRBJ2-6, with a possible D match to TRBD1 (6 bases). Germline V gene sequence: CDR1 MNHEY, CDR2 SVGAGI. The CDR3 contains 16 residues. The V gene lost 4 bases and the J gene lost 2 bases, with 12 bases spanning the gap. The CDR3 sequence is CASSLKAGAGANVLTF. DNA of the CDR3: TGTGCCAGCAGTTTGAAGGCAGGGGCTGGGGCCAACGTCCTGACTTTC.

V is TRBV20-1 and J is TRBJ2-7; D gene ambiguous. Looked up from germline, CDR1 is DFQATT and CDR2 is SNEGSKA (reference sequence). The ends were cut back, 7 bases at V and 0 bases at J, with 10 bases in the middle. This CDR3 spans 12 amino acids. CDR3 sequence reads: CSEARSSYEQYF. In nucleotides, the CDR3 is TGCAGTGAAGCAAGAAGCTCCTACGAGCAGTACTTC.

This rearrangement joins TRBV4-2 to TRBJ1-1; D gene uncertain. The germline CDR1 and CDR2 sequences are LGHNA and YNFKEQ. Trimming pared 2 bases from V and 3 bases from J, leaving 10 bases between. The CDR3 length is 14 residues. As DNA, the CDR3 is TGTGCCAGCAGCCAAAACTCCGGGGACACTGAAGCTTTCTTT. Translation gives CASSQNSGDTEAFF.

The chain uses TRBV29-1 and TRBJ2-5, with D possibly matching TRBD1 (5 bases). The CDR3 contains 14 residues. The germline CDR1 and CDR2 sequences are SQVTM and ANQGSEA. The V end lost 7 bases, the J end lost 3 bases, and 18 bases lay between the germline ends. The CDR3, as DNA: TGCAGCGCTGGGCGACAGCTCACTAAAGAGACCCAGTACTTC. This translates into CSAGRQLTKETQYF. Combining the CDR3 with reference TRBV29-1 and TRBJ2-5 gives the whole variable domain SAVISQKPSRDICQRGTSLTIQCQVDSQVTMMFWYRQQPGQSLTLIATANQGSEATYESGFVIDKFPISRPNLTFSTLTVSNMSPEDSSIYLCSAGRQLTKETQYFGPGTRLLVL.

The rearrangement joins TRBV30 to TRBJ2-5, with D possibly being TRBD1 or TRBD2 (5 bases each). Germline assignment: CDR1 GTSNPN and CDR2 SVGIG (reference sequence). This CDR3 comprises 12 residues. The V and J ends lost 5 bases and 2 bases respectively, with 9 bases between them. In DNA, the CDR3 is TGTGCCTGGGGGTGGGGGCAAGAGACCCAGTACTTC. Amino acids: CAWGWGQETQYF.

The chain is built from TRBV28 and TRBJ2-7, with TRBD1 identical over 8 bases. The CDR3 consists of 13 residues. Germline V gene sequence: CDR1 MDHEN, CDR2 SYDVKM. Trimming at V came to 7 bases and at J to 3 bases, leaving 5 bases not matched to a gene. The CDR3 is CASTSGTGYEQYF. Written as DNA, the CDR3 is TGTGCCAGCACATCCGGGACAGGCTACGAGCAGTACTTC.

The chain recombines TRBV6-1 with TRBJ1-2; 7 nucleotides align to TRBD1. CDR3 length equals 12 residues. The trim removed 11 bases at V and 4 bases at J, leaving 7 bases unmatched. Germline CDR1 reads MNHNS; CDR2 reads SASEGT. Here the CDR3 DNA reads TGTGCCGTCTCGGGACAGTCCTATGGCTACACCTTC. Translated: CAVSGQSYGYTF.

This clonotype was observed a handful of times. The chain recombines TRBV2 with TRBJ1-1; D is unresolved. V was shortened by 4 bases and J by 0 bases, with 9 bases between the two germline ends. This CDR3 has 14 residues. Per germline, CDR1 SNHLY and CDR2 FYNNEI. DNA of the CDR3: TGTGCCAGCAGTGTTGGAAATATGAACACTGAAGCTTTCTTT. Its protein product is CASSVGNMNTEAFF.

This chain links TRBV11-2 with TRBJ2-7; possible D gene TRBD2, 6 bases. CDR3 length equals 14 residues. Germline V lookup: CDR1 SGHAT, CDR2 FQNNGV. V was clipped by 6 bases and J by 7 bases, with 19 bases between them. CDR3 protein: CASSVTRPAGEQYF. The CDR3 nucleotides read TGTGCCAGCAGTGTGACTCGCCCCGCGGGGGAGCAGTACTTC.

The chain joins TRBV19 to TRBJ2-3, with TRBD2 identical over 13 bases. This CDR3 region has 15 residues. The trim removed 5 bases at V and 5 bases at J, leaving 4 bases unmatched. Germline CDR1 LNHDA, CDR2 SQIVND (reference sequence). The CDR3 DNA sequence: TGTGCCAGTAGTCAACTAGCGGGAGGGCAAGATACGCAGTATTTT. This codes for CASSQLAGGQDTQYF.

The chain has TRBV6-1 and TRBJ2-5; D is perhaps TRBD1 or TRBD2 (5 bases each). CDR3 length: 14 residues. In germline, CDR1 is MNHNS, CDR2 SASEGT. Deletions cut 5 bases from V and 5 bases from J, with 15 bases between. The CDR3 is CASSPSRGPETQYF. Here the CDR3 DNA reads TGTGCCAGCAGTCCCTCCCGGGGACCGGAGACCCAGTACTTC.

The CDR3 here is CASLLGRGNTEAFF. The CDR3 DNA follows: TGTGCCAGCCTACTTGGACGGGGGAACACTGAAGCTTTCTTT. The V gene is TRBV7-3, the J gene TRBJ1-1; no reliable D call. Germline V gives CDR1 SGHTA, CDR2 FQGTGA. The V and J ends lost 8 bases and 1 base respectively, with 14 bases between them. There are 14 residues in the CDR3. The whole variable domain, filled in from reference TRBV7-3 and TRBJ1-1, reads GAGVSQTPSNKVTEKGKYVELRCDPISGHTALYWYRQSLGQGPEFLIYFQGTGAADDSGLPNDRFFAVRPEGSVSTLKIQRTERGDSAVYLCASLLGRGNTEAFFGQGTRLTVV.

The chain is built from TRBV20-1 and TRBJ1-5, with 7 bases matching TRBD1. The CDR3 loop spans 13 amino acids. The germline gives CDR1 DFQATT, CDR2 SNEGSKA (reference sequence). With 3 bases clipped from V and 6 bases from J, the junction kept 5 bases outside the gene matches. Here the CDR3 reads CSASTGVSQPQHF. The DNA of the CDR3 is TGCAGTGCTAGTACAGGGGTTTCTCAGCCCCAGCATTTT.

This clonotype was detected only a few times. The V and J genes are TRBV7-9 and TRBJ1-1, with D uncertain. Germline values: CDR1 SEHNR, CDR2 FQNEAQ (reference sequence). The CDR3 is 13 residues long. Trimming took 7 bases from V and 1 from J, leaving 10 bases between them. This CDR3 reads CASMSSGNTEAFF. The DNA for the CDR3 is TGTGCCAGCATGTCTAGCGGGAACACTGAAGCTTTCTTT.

The chain employs TRBV14 and TRBJ1-2, with unresolved D. V dropped 6 bases and J dropped 4 bases, with 15 bases sitting between them. CDR3 length equals 14 residues. Germline CDR1 reads SGHDN; CDR2 reads FVKESK. CDR3 sequence (DNA): TGTGCCAGCAGTTTCAGCGCCAGCCCCTATGGCTACACCTTC. Protein product: CASSFSASPYGYTF.

The V call is TRBV7-2, the J call TRBJ2-2; unclear D gene. The CDR3 contains 13 residues. Trimming removed 2 bases at V and 6 bases at J, with 7 bases between. The germline V gene has CDR1 SGHTA and CDR2 FQGNSA. CDR3 amino acids: CASSLLIAGELFF. The CDR3 DNA follows: TGTGCCAGCAGCTTATTGATCGCCGGGGAGCTGTTTTTT.

The chain recombines TRBV7-9 with TRBJ2-7; D is uncertain. V gave up 4 bases and J gave up 6 bases, with 13 bases separating them. The CDR3 has 13 amino acids. Germline loops: CDR1 SEHNR, CDR2 FQNEAQ (reference sequence). The CDR3 bases are TGTGCCAGCAGCTCCTCCGGGCAGGCCGAGCAGTACTTC. The encoded protein is CASSSSGQAEQYF. The variable domain in full, with the rest retrieved from reference TRBV7-9 and TRBJ2-7, is DTGVSQNPRHKITKRGQNVTFRCDPISEHNRLYWYRQTLGQGPEFLTYFQNEAQLEKSRLLSDRFSAERPKGSFSTLEIQRTEQGDSAMYLCASSSSGQAEQYFGPGTRLTVT.

The chain couples TRBV2 to TRBJ2-2; no reliable D call. CDR3 size: 13 residues. Germline V gives CDR1 SNHLY, CDR2 FYNNEI. V lost 6 bases to trimming and J lost 1 base, with 6 bases between them. The CDR3 DNA sequence: TGTGCCAGCAGAACAGAGAACACCGGGGAGCTGTTTTTT. This sequence encodes CASRTENTGELFF.

V and J are TRBV11-3 and TRBJ2-3; D tentatively fits TRBD1 or TRBD2 (6 bases each). Trimming stripped 1 base from V and 6 bases from J, with 11 bases between. The CDR3 extends over 14 amino acids. CDR1 is SGHNT, CDR2 YENEEA, per germline. For the CDR3, the DNA is TGTGCCAGCAGCTTAGGCCGGGGGCTGGATACGCAGTATTTT. Translating it yields CASSLGRGLDTQYF.

V usage is TRBV11-3 and J usage is TRBJ2-7; tentatively, D is TRBD2 (6 bases). V was trimmed by 1 base and J by 5 bases, leaving 12 bases between them. The CDR3 spans 14 residues. Germline V gene data show CDR1 as SGHNT and CDR2 as YENEEA. The DNA of the CDR3 is TGTGCCAGCAGCTTAGTGGAGGAGGGCGACGAGCAGTACTTC. As protein: CASSLVEEGDEQYF.

CDR3 DNA sequence: TGTGCCAGCAGCCCTGGGAGGGGCAACTATGGCTACACCTTC. Amino acids: CASSPGRGNYGYTF. The chain carries TRBV7-8 and TRBJ1-2; tentative D call: TRBD1 (5 bases). CDR3 length: 14 residues. Deletions cut 5 bases from V and 2 bases from J, with 12 bases between. Looked up from germline, CDR1 is SGHVS and CDR2 is FQNEAQ.

V gene TRBV6-2 or TRBV6-3 combines with J gene TRBJ2-7, with TRBD2 matching 9 bases. Germline assignment: CDR1 MNHEY and CDR2 SVGEGT. With 6 bases clipped from V and 2 bases from J, the junction kept 8 bases outside the gene matches. CDR3 length equals 15 residues. The CDR3 here is CASRTNRLAAYEQYF. The DNA of the CDR3 is TGTGCCAGCAGAACCAACAGACTAGCGGCCTACGAGCAGTACTTC.

The CDR3 DNA reads as TGCAGTGCGACCCGGCTCTTGGGGAATGAGCAGTTCTTC. Its protein is CSATRLLGNEQFF. This sequence joins TRBV20-1 and TRBJ2-1; D remains unclear. Germline values: CDR1 DFQATT, CDR2 SNEGSKA (reference sequence). Trimming cost V 6 bases and J 7 bases, with 16 bases left between them. CDR3 length equals 13 residues.

Written as DNA, the CDR3 is TGTGCCTTGGACAGGGCGGGTGGCTACACCTTC. Amino acid sequence: CALDRAGGYTF. The chain joins TRBV30 to TRBJ1-2; TRBD1 matches 8 bases. With 7 bases clipped from V and 7 bases from J, the junction kept 5 bases outside the gene matches. Germline CDR1 and CDR2: GTSNPN and SVGIG (reference sequence). This CDR3 has 11 amino acids.

This clonotype ranks as medium-sized. This chain joins TRBV19 and TRBJ1-1; D gene uncertain. V was shortened by 7 bases and J by 5 bases, with 14 bases between the two germline ends. Germline CDR1 is LNHDA and CDR2 is SQIVND (reference sequence). The CDR3 consists of 13 residues. CDR3 loop: CASTPSVRTEAFF. CDR3 bases: TGTGCCAGTACCCCAAGCGTTAGGACTGAAGCTTTCTTT.